The rows below give T cell receptor beta chains drawn from one sample of a study of blood T cell repertoires in COVID-19. Using immunoSEQ multiplex PCR, the repertoire was profiled, and TCRdb retains in-frame clones only, with some absent. The data show about 410,000 clones, roughly 90% seen once. Sequencing was carried out using peripheral blood. These TCRs come from a woman between 40 and 55 years old with COVID-19, enrolled during active disease. CDR3s include the opening cysteine and the closing phenylalanine or tryptophan.

TRBV6-5	TRBJ1-2	CASSKQGSGYTF
TRBV3-1/TRBV3-2	TRBJ1-4	CASSQDAREGEKLFF
TRBV19	TRBJ2-1	CASSFGTSAWYNEQFF
TRBV25-1	TRBJ2-7	CASRGQPSYEQYF
TRBV7-2	TRBJ2-1	CASSLGEGNEQFF
TRBV12-5	TRBJ1-4	CASGLVLNHEKLFF
TRBV7-9	TRBJ2-7	CASSLTGYEQYF
TRBV4-3	TRBJ2-2	CASSQDDTGGPPGELFF
TRBV4-3	TRBJ1-1	CASSQDLRGRAEAFF
TRBV7-2	TRBJ2-5	CASSLEVSGGSWETQYF
TRBV3-1/TRBV3-2	TRBJ1-4	CASSQVPGQGKLFF
TRBV18	TRBJ2-1	CASSPRLAGSGEQFF
TRBV19	TRBJ2-7	CATGDIYYEQYF
TRBV12-3/TRBV12-4	TRBJ1-5	CASSLRGQPQHF
TRBV5-1	TRBJ1-6	CASSFSPGIGNSPLHF
TRBV9	TRBJ2-5	CASSVAGDSQETQYF
TRBV7-2	TRBJ1-4	CASSLGDRRNEKLFF
TRBV7-9	TRBJ1-1	CASSFTGTPEAFF
TRBV27	TRBJ2-1	CASSSIYLAGSRDEQFF
TRBV4-1	TRBJ1-3	CASSQDGGIAGNTIYF
TRBV4-2	TRBJ2-2	CASSQDPSGANTGELFF
TRBV9	TRBJ2-2	CAGSSGQPTGELFF
TRBV7-2	TRBJ2-2	CASRVRGGGSLNTGELFF
TRBV7-9	TRBJ2-4	CASSPGTSGPSAKNIQYF
TRBV19	TRBJ1-3	CASTVGGNSGNTIYF
TRBV5-4	TRBJ1-3	CASSERGSGNTIYF
TRBV5-1	TRBJ2-7	CASSFGGQGEYEQYF
TRBV2	TRBJ2-2	CATSQGSWELFF
TRBV27	TRBJ1-6	CASSLWSGGSPLHF
TRBV19	TRBJ1-5	CASRETGVNNQPQHF
TRBV3-1/TRBV3-2	TRBJ1-1	CASSRQGARGFVAFF
TRBV7-2	TRBJ1-1	CASSRRGRSAFF
TRBV28	TRBJ2-7	CASSFLAGGSYEQYF
TRBV6-6	TRBJ2-3	CASRTGGVTDTQYF
TRBV3-1/TRBV3-2	TRBJ1-5	CASSSTGSNQPQHF
TRBV7-2	TRBJ1-3	CASSFGITGAGNTIYF
TRBV12-3/TRBV12-4	TRBJ1-2	CASSLRVYGYTF
TRBV9	TRBJ1-1	CASSATSQGQGNTEAFF
TRBV9	TRBJ2-1	CASSVSGLAGSEQFF
TRBV4-3	TRBJ2-2	CASSLGTFTGELFF
TRBV9	TRBJ2-1	CASSVSGRVYNEQFF
TRBV14	TRBJ1-1	CASSQGSRTEAFF
TRBV27	TRBJ1-3	CASRQGSDGNTIYF
TRBV7-6	TRBJ1-1	CASSLGGGPFNTEAFF
TRBV6-2/TRBV6-3	TRBJ1-2	CASSYSPVNYGYTF
TRBV4-1	TRBJ1-3	CASSPVGVVGDTIYF
TRBV7-2	TRBJ2-3	CASSPRRLGRGTDTQYF
TRBV6-5	TRBJ1-1	CASSYSDRGGGEAFF
TRBV27	TRBJ1-2	CASKEGAPAYGYTF
TRBV27	TRBJ1-5	CASSFGQGEGQPQHF
TRBV7-2	TRBJ2-7	CASSPYGTSGDEQYF
TRBV4-3	TRBJ2-4	CASSQARGKNIQYF
TRBV11-3	TRBJ1-1	CASSLGQGKRQAEAFF
TRBV27	TRBJ2-7	CASSLVQGVYEQYF
TRBV30	TRBJ1-1	CAWSEQGGVNTEAFF
TRBV15	TRBJ2-5	CATSGMGQRPGTQYF
TRBV4-1	TRBJ2-1	CASSQLGGVPDKQFF
TRBV21-1	TRBJ1-2	CASSRGEACGYTF
TRBV5-1	TRBJ1-1	CATGNGVNTEAFF